This entry describes one T cell receptor beta chain. This entry belongs to a study of blood T cell repertoires in COVID-19. Whole-study context: The samples span acute and convalescent COVID-19 from the United States, Italy and Spain.

Profiling relied on immunoSEQ multiplex PCR, and the TCRdb table lists in-frame clones only, not all of them. Here the sample spans about 300,000 clones, over 75% being singletons. Enrolled during active infection, Seattle patients were then followed longitudinally. This CDR3 comprises 14 residues. V was clipped by 5 bases and J by 6 bases; unmatched bases: 6. Germline values: CDR1 SNHLY, CDR2 FYNNEI. Sequencing used peripheral blood. This TCR derives from a woman aged 30 to 39 with COVID-19, enrolled during active disease. The J gene is TRBJ1-2, the V gene TRBV2, with 10 nucleotides matching TRBD1. CDR3 protein: CASSPGQGYHGYTF. CDR3 coding DNA: TGTGCCAGCAGTCCGGGACAGGGGTATCATGGCTACACCTTC.